The entry below gives a single T cell receptor (beta chain) sequence along with its context. Its target is unknown. TCRdb's table, derived via immunoSEQ multiplex PCR, lists solely in-frame clones and lacks some. The top ten clones hold roughly 0.15% of a sample with over 60,000 clones, approximately 90% of them seen once. The sample originates from a study of human versus mouse CDR3 diversity and MHC coevolution. Whole-study findings and limits: In humans, T-cell selection involved more than 5 MHC II alleles. About 1.7 million TCR beta clonotypes were estimated for humans, the largest repertoire.

The V segment lost 1 base and the J segment 0 bases; nucleotides outside the gene matches: 6. This CDR3 comprises 17 residues. Germline V gene lookup returns CDR1 LNHNV and CDR2 YYDKDF (reference sequence). The sequence was collected from a person between 25 and 70 years old in good health. The sequencing sample was made of naive CD4+ T cells from blood. Subset indicated: CD45RO-negative CD62L-positive naive CD4 T cells. J is TRBJ1-5 and V is TRBV15, with 7 bases aligning to TRBD1. CDR3 DNA sequence: TGTGCCACCAGCAGAGGGGACAGACCAAATAGCAATCAGCCCCAGCATTTT. Protein sequence: CATSRGDRPNSNQPQHF.